The 16 T cell receptor beta chains listed next were all sequenced from one sample in a study of metastatic and nonmetastatic thyroid tumors. Patients had received no treatment of any kind before thyroid surgery. TCRdb re-clonotyped the PCR reads via MiXCR. The table lists some 40,000 clones, 20% to 25% of them singletons. The sample was tumor tissue. The receptors were gathered from a female donor with papillary thyroid cancer or a benign thyroid nodule (not recorded which). Some clones in this sample may be carry-over from other donors' samples.

On this clone itself: The sample contains more than one DNA sequence encoding this CDR3. This chain uses TRBV20-1 with TRBJ2-3; 14 bases line up with TRBD2. Losses at the gene ends were 3 bases for V and 3 bases for J; bases not matched to a gene: 17. The CDR3 is 20 amino acids. CDR1 is DFQATT, CDR2 SNEGSKA, per germline (reference sequence). The CDR3 is CSASPGRGRLAGGSTDTQYF. The CDR3 nucleotides are TGCAGTGCTAGCCCGGGCAGGGGGCGACTAGCGGGAGGGAGTACAGATACGCAGTATTTT.

The DNA of the CDR3 is TGTGCCAGCATCCATCCGGGACTAGCGGGCAATGAGCAGTTCTTC. Amino acid sequence: CASIHPGLAGNEQFF. The chain links TRBV6-2 or TRBV6-3 to TRBJ2-1; 12 bases map to TRBD2. This CDR3 spans 15 amino acids. Trimming cost V 7 bases and J 6 bases; bases outside gene matches: 7. CDR1 is MNHEY, CDR2 SVGEGT, per germline.

This clone was seen a few times. The chain links TRBV12-3 or TRBV12-4 to TRBJ2-7, with TRBD2 matching 10 bases. The ends lost 8 bases at V and 5 bases at J; junction bases unmatched: 6. This CDR3 is built from 13 residues. For the CDR3, the DNA is TGTGCCAGCCACCTAGCGGGAGCTGACGAGCAGTACTTC. This translates into CASHLAGADEQYF.

The chain's CDR3 is CSASPPQGRTNEKLFF. CDR3 sequence (DNA): TGCAGTGCCAGTCCCCCACAGGGTAGGACTAATGAAAAACTGTTTTTT. The rearrangement links TRBV20-1 to TRBJ1-4; D possibly corresponds to TRBD1 (6 bases). CDR3 size: 16 residues. V dropped 6 bases and J dropped 2 bases, with 19 bases sitting between them. Germline CDR1 is DFQATT and CDR2 is SNEGSKA (reference sequence).

V is TRBV30 and J is TRBJ2-2; TRBD1 matches at 11 bases. Germline V gene data show CDR1 as GTSNPN and CDR2 as SVGIG (reference sequence). CDR3 length: 16 amino acids. Trimming removed 3 bases from V and 3 bases from J; junction bases left unmatched: 6. The DNA of the CDR3 is TGTGCCTGGAGACCATTGGGACAGGGGGACACCGGGGAGCTGTTTTTT. This sequence encodes CAWRPLGQGDTGELFF.

The chain has TRBV2 and TRBJ2-3; tentative D call: TRBD2 (5 bases). The CDR3 length is 15 residues. CDR1 is SNHLY, CDR2 FYNNEI, per germline. V was clipped by 6 bases and J by 1 base, with 14 bases between them. The CDR3 spells CASRGLGRGTDTQYF. DNA of the CDR3: TGTGCCAGCAGGGGCCTCGGGCGGGGCACAGATACGCAGTATTTT.

This clone was counted ten times or more. V is TRBV4-3 and J is TRBJ2-1; tentative D call: TRBD1 (5 bases). Germline V gene sequence: CDR1 LGHNA, CDR2 YSLEER. Trimming stripped 1 base from V and 6 bases from J, with 22 bases between. The CDR3 is 18 amino acids. Here the CDR3 reads CASSQVGIIGHSFNEQFF. CDR3 bases: TGCGCCAGCAGCCAAGTGGGGATAATAGGACACAGCTTCAATGAGCAGTTCTTC.

The chain employs TRBV7-3 and TRBJ1-1; no clear D. V was shortened by 5 bases and J by 4 bases, with 14 bases between the two germline ends. Germline V gives CDR1 SGHTA, CDR2 FQGTGA. This CDR3 is 14 amino acids long. The CDR3 DNA reads TGTGCCAGCAGCGTTACGTTGGGCGGCACTGAAGCTTTCTTT. Translation gives CASSVTLGGTEAFF.

The J gene is TRBJ2-7, the V gene TRBV5-6, with a possible D match to TRBD1 (5 bases). The CDR3 extends over 13 amino acids. V shed 3 bases and J shed 2 bases, with 9 bases lying between them. Germline V gives CDR1 SGHDT, CDR2 YYEEEE. CDR3 sequence (DNA): TGTGCCAGCAGCTGGGGCCGAACCTACGAGCAGTACTTC. Protein sequence: CASSWGRTYEQYF.

Many counts were recorded for this clone. The same CDR3 is also encoded by other DNA sequences in this sample. The chain carries TRBV28 and TRBJ2-1; the match to TRBD1 covers 8 bases. This CDR3 contains 15 residues. Germline V lookup: CDR1 MDHEN, CDR2 SYDVKM. V was pared by 3 bases and J by 3 bases, with 4 bases of the junction left unmatched. The DNA for the CDR3 is TGTGCCAGCAGTTTGACAGGGGTGATCTACAATGAGCAGTTCTTC. This translates into CASSLTGVIYNEQFF.

The chain recombines TRBV11-2 with TRBJ2-7, with D unresolved. From germline, CDR1 is SGHAT and CDR2 FQNNGV. The CDR3 runs to 13 residues. V lost 5 bases and J lost 4, with 12 bases in between. The CDR3 here is CASSHGQAYEQYF. CDR3 DNA sequence: TGTGCCAGCAGCCACGGCCAGGCATACGAGCAGTACTTC.

This clone was detected many times. This chain links TRBV13 with TRBJ1-2; D is unresolved. This CDR3 has 12 residues. V shed 5 bases and J shed 2 bases, with 6 bases lying between them. From germline, CDR1 is PRHDT and CDR2 FYEKMQ (reference sequence). CDR3 region: CASSQENYGYTF. CDR3 nucleotide sequence: TGTGCCAGCAGCCAAGAGAACTATGGCTACACCTTC. Looking up the rest from reference TRBV13 and TRBJ1-2 gives the full variable domain: AAGVIQSPRHLIKEKRETATLKCYPIPRHDTVYWYQQGPGQDPQFLISFYEKMQSDKGSIPDRFSAQQFSDYHSELNMSSLELGDSALYFCASSQENYGYTFGSGTRLTVV.

This clone occurred many times. The rearrangement joins TRBV6-4 to TRBJ2-3; D may be TRBD2 (5 bases). The CDR3 has 13 residues. Trimming removed 5 bases at V and 3 bases at J, with 9 bases between. CDR1 MRHNA and CDR2 SNTAGT come from the germline V gene. The CDR3 spells CASSRAETDTQYF. The CDR3 nucleotides are TGTGCCAGCAGTAGAGCGGAAACAGATACGCAGTATTTT.

This clone came up a few times. The CDR3 DNA reads as TGTGCCAGCAGTTTAGAGGGCAGGGGGTATTTGGGGTACACTGAAGCTTTCTTT. It is translated as CASSLEGRGYLGYTEAFF. This chain links TRBV28 with TRBJ1-1; 7 bases line up with TRBD1. V lost 2 bases, J lost 3 bases, and 15 bases stayed unmatched. The CDR3 extends over 18 amino acids. CDR1 is MDHEN and CDR2 is SYDVKM in the germline V gene. Combining the CDR3 with reference TRBV28 and TRBJ1-1 gives the whole variable domain DVKVTQSSRYLVKRTGEKVFLECVQDMDHENMFWYRQDPGLGLRLIYFSYDVKMKEKGDIPEGYSVSREKKERFSLILESASTNQTSMYLCASSLEGRGYLGYTEAFFGQGTRLTVV.

The chain's CDR3 is CASSSPGHVNTGELFF. The DNA for the CDR3 is TGTGCCAGTAGTTCTCCGGGACACGTGAACACCGGGGAGCTGTTTTTT. The chain couples TRBV11-2 to TRBJ2-2, with D possibly being TRBD1 (6 bases). Trimming removed 9 bases at V and 1 base at J, with 18 bases between. The CDR3 runs to 16 residues. Germline loops: CDR1 SGHAT, CDR2 FQNNGV.

The J gene is TRBJ1-4, the V gene TRBV7-8; D remains ambiguous. The ends were cut back, 0 bases at V and 4 bases at J, with 9 bases in the middle. The CDR3 has 15 residues. From germline, CDR1 is SGHVS and CDR2 FQNEAQ. In DNA, the CDR3 is TGTGCCAGCAGCTTAGCCCCGGGAGGTAATGAAAAACTGTTTTTT. It encodes CASSLAPGGNEKLFF. Complete variable domain (other parts from reference TRBV7-8 and TRBJ1-4): GAGVSQSPRYKVAKRGQDVALRCDPISGHVSLFWYQQALGQGPEFLTYFQNEAQLDKSGLPSDRFFAERPEGSVSTLKIQRTQQEDSAVYLCASSLAPGGNEKLFFGSGTQLSVL.